Listed below are T cell receptor beta chains from one sample, sequenced in a study of shared clonotypes between healthy human individuals. Produced via immunoSEQ multiplex PCR; TCRdb's table is partial and in-frame only. The data contain about 2 million clones, about 94% of them seen just once; the ten biggest clones take up 0.85% to 1.3%. Material: naive CD8+ T cells sorted from blood. These receptors were collected from a man between 18 and 29 years old in good health. CDR3s include the opening cysteine and the closing phenylalanine or tryptophan. Fields, in order: clone size, J gene, D gene, V gene, CDR3 protein. D genes are given only for firm matches. Part of the rows lack a size; the others show once, few, many or a class for expanded clones.

clone size: -; J gene: TRBJ1-4; D gene: -; V gene: TRBV15; CDR3 protein: CATRLTGEGEKLFF
clone size: -; J gene: TRBJ1-5; D gene: -; V gene: TRBV12-2; CDR3 protein: CASRSEGNQPQHF
clone size: once; J gene: TRBJ2-7; D gene: -; V gene: TRBV11-2; CDR3 protein: CASSDHGYEQYF
clone size: -; J gene: TRBJ1-2; D gene: TRBD1; V gene: TRBV2; CDR3 protein: CARRGGGPDYGYTF
clone size: -; J gene: TRBJ2-1; D gene: -; V gene: TRBV4-1; CDR3 protein: CASSPTQAGNGNEQFF
clone size: -; J gene: TRBJ2-5; D gene: -; V gene: TRBV10-3; CDR3 protein: CAISNREQETQYF
clone size: -; J gene: TRBJ1-4; D gene: -; V gene: TRBV4-1; CDR3 protein: CASSQGNEKLFF
clone size: -; J gene: TRBJ2-1; D gene: -; V gene: TRBV6-5; CDR3 protein: CASSIQRDNEQFF
clone size: -; J gene: TRBJ1-1; D gene: -; V gene: TRBV27; CDR3 protein: CASSSGGGDENTEAFF
clone size: -; J gene: TRBJ2-7; D gene: TRBD2; V gene: TRBV14; CDR3 protein: CASSQASGSISYEQYF
clone size: -; J gene: TRBJ2-3; D gene: -; V gene: TRBV28; CDR3 protein: CASSFRVADTQYF
clone size: -; J gene: TRBJ2-1; D gene: TRBD1; V gene: TRBV9; CDR3 protein: CASSGRMDRGQYNEQFF
clone size: -; J gene: TRBJ1-6; D gene: -; V gene: TRBV28; CDR3 protein: CASSTELPLHF
clone size: -; J gene: TRBJ2-1; D gene: -; V gene: TRBV27; CDR3 protein: CASSFRVSSYNEQFF
clone size: -; J gene: TRBJ1-2; D gene: -; V gene: TRBV7-9; CDR3 protein: CASSKNPEKYGSYGYTF
clone size: -; J gene: TRBJ2-5; D gene: TRBD2; V gene: TRBV5-1; CDR3 protein: CASSFSGTQETQYF
clone size: once; J gene: TRBJ2-3; D gene: -; V gene: TRBV4-1; CDR3 protein: CASSLTGDTQYF
clone size: -; J gene: TRBJ1-2; D gene: -; V gene: TRBV6-5; CDR3 protein: CASSYLAGAYGYTF
clone size: -; J gene: TRBJ2-7; D gene: TRBD2; V gene: TRBV6-6; CDR3 protein: CASSYSAGGLEQYF
clone size: -; J gene: TRBJ1-1; D gene: -; V gene: TRBV7-9; CDR3 protein: CASSLAVSMNTEAFF
clone size: -; J gene: TRBJ2-7; D gene: TRBD2; V gene: TRBV7-8; CDR3 protein: CASSHTRGGLAEQYF
clone size: -; J gene: TRBJ2-5; D gene: TRBD2; V gene: TRBV27; CDR3 protein: CASSLWASGADPQETQYF
clone size: -; J gene: TRBJ1-2; D gene: TRBD1; V gene: TRBV11-2; CDR3 protein: CASSLGQGAGLNGYTF
clone size: -; J gene: TRBJ2-7; D gene: -; V gene: TRBV19; CDR3 protein: CASSMMSGTSIDEQYF
clone size: -; J gene: TRBJ2-4; D gene: TRBD2; V gene: TRBV9; CDR3 protein: CASSVDLAGNIQYF
clone size: -; J gene: TRBJ1-5; D gene: -; V gene: TRBV4-3; CDR3 protein: CASSRTVASNQPQHF
clone size: -; J gene: TRBJ1-1; D gene: -; V gene: TRBV6-5; CDR3 protein: CASSYSRKNTEAFF
clone size: -; J gene: TRBJ2-3; D gene: TRBD1; V gene: TRBV5-1; CDR3 protein: CASSSLQGNADTQYF
clone size: -; J gene: TRBJ2-2; D gene: -; V gene: TRBV30; CDR3 protein: CAWESNTGELFF
clone size: -; J gene: TRBJ2-6; D gene: -; V gene: TRBV7-9; CDR3 protein: CASSLSTAGANVLTF
clone size: -; J gene: TRBJ2-5; D gene: -; V gene: TRBV5-4; CDR3 protein: CASSPDSAGETQYF
clone size: -; J gene: TRBJ2-7; D gene: TRBD2; V gene: TRBV7-8; CDR3 protein: CASSHLTSSHEQYF
clone size: -; J gene: TRBJ2-3; D gene: -; V gene: TRBV7-6; CDR3 protein: CASSEEGTGWLSTDTQYF
clone size: once; J gene: TRBJ2-7; D gene: -; V gene: TRBV27; CDR3 protein: CASSFRGNEQYF
clone size: -; J gene: TRBJ2-1; D gene: TRBD2; V gene: TRBV28; CDR3 protein: CASSLGASGGLGGYNEQFF
clone size: -; J gene: TRBJ2-5; D gene: TRBD1; V gene: TRBV27; CDR3 protein: CASSLSSGTGAGETQYF
clone size: few; J gene: TRBJ1-1; D gene: -; V gene: TRBV11-3; CDR3 protein: CASSLKTNTEAFF
clone size: once; J gene: TRBJ2-1; D gene: -; V gene: TRBV27; CDR3 protein: CASSLQGFHEQFF
clone size: -; J gene: TRBJ2-5; D gene: -; V gene: TRBV7-9; CDR3 protein: CASSLVAGWGETQYF
clone size: -; J gene: TRBJ2-2; D gene: TRBD1; V gene: TRBV29-1; CDR3 protein: CSVLIGAGGTGELFF
clone size: -; J gene: TRBJ2-3; D gene: -; V gene: TRBV5-6; CDR3 protein: CASSFSTDTQYF
clone size: -; J gene: TRBJ1-2; D gene: -; V gene: TRBV29-1; CDR3 protein: CSVADSNYGYTF
clone size: -; J gene: TRBJ2-3; D gene: TRBD2; V gene: TRBV28; CDR3 protein: CASSTLAGGLLTDTQYF
clone size: -; J gene: TRBJ2-2; D gene: -; V gene: TRBV25-1; CDR3 protein: CASSELRANTGELFF
clone size: -; J gene: TRBJ2-2; D gene: TRBD1; V gene: TRBV6-1; CDR3 protein: CASSVYRGQGGELFF
clone size: -; J gene: TRBJ1-1; D gene: -; V gene: TRBV2; CDR3 protein: CASSDDERANTEAFF
clone size: -; J gene: TRBJ2-1; D gene: -; V gene: TRBV14; CDR3 protein: CASRGTLNNEQFF
clone size: -; J gene: TRBJ2-7; D gene: -; V gene: TRBV9; CDR3 protein: CASSVEDWEEQYF
clone size: -; J gene: TRBJ2-7; D gene: TRBD2; V gene: TRBV29-1; CDR3 protein: CSVAGTSGSYSYEQYF
clone size: -; J gene: TRBJ1-5; D gene: TRBD1; V gene: TRBV28; CDR3 protein: CASSAGTASNQPQHF
clone size: -; J gene: TRBJ1-2; D gene: TRBD1; V gene: TRBV10-3; CDR3 protein: CAISETDRVVRGYTF
clone size: -; J gene: TRBJ2-5; D gene: -; V gene: TRBV7-9; CDR3 protein: CASSNKETQYF
clone size: -; J gene: TRBJ2-1; D gene: TRBD1; V gene: TRBV6-5; CDR3 protein: CASSFLTGDNEQFF
clone size: -; J gene: TRBJ2-7; D gene: TRBD1; V gene: TRBV6-1; CDR3 protein: CASSGGQGAWGSYEQYF
clone size: -; J gene: TRBJ2-2; D gene: -; V gene: TRBV28; CDR3 protein: CASSSPRIAMNTGELFF
clone size: -; J gene: TRBJ2-5; D gene: TRBD2; V gene: TRBV10-3; CDR3 protein: CAISEAGGGETQYF
clone size: -; J gene: TRBJ1-5; D gene: -; V gene: TRBV6-1; CDR3 protein: CASSEDTNQPQHF
clone size: -; J gene: TRBJ2-7; D gene: TRBD2; V gene: TRBV29-1; CDR3 protein: CSVESDRDYYEQYF
clone size: -; J gene: TRBJ2-5; D gene: TRBD1; V gene: TRBV9; CDR3 protein: CASSASGTGPQETQYF